The 27 T cell receptor beta chains below all came from one sample that was sequenced in a study of technical replicates of blood from several donors. TCRdb keeps only in-frame clones here, not all; method: immunoSEQ multiplex PCR. The table lists 75,000 to 90,000 clones, 95% of them singletons, with 0.34% in the top ten. Specimen: T cells isolated from PBMCs. These receptors all stem from a human donor in good health.

The chain recombines TRBV5-8 with TRBJ1-3, with no clear D. The CDR3 spans 14 residues. The germline V and J ends were trimmed by 9 bases and 1 base, with 14 bases remaining between them. CDR1 and CDR2 from the germline V gene are SGHTS and YDEGEE. The chain's CDR3 is CAILDEASGNTIYF. CDR3 nucleotides: TGTGCCATATTAGATGAGGCTTCTGGAAACACCATATATTTT.

The chain combines TRBV7-3 with TRBJ2-1; TRBD2 aligns across 7 bases. V lost 4 bases, J lost 4 bases, and 7 bases stayed unmatched. CDR3 length equals 15 residues. Germline V gene sequence: CDR1 SGHTA, CDR2 FQGTGA. The DNA for the CDR3 is TGTGCCAGCAGCTGGGAGGGAGGTAGTTACAATGAGCAGTTCTTC. Encoded protein: CASSWEGGSYNEQFF.

The genes are TRBV4-2 and TRBJ2-3; 9 bases fit TRBD2. V was pared by 4 bases and J by 4 bases, with 3 bases of the junction left unmatched. This CDR3 comprises 14 residues. In germline, CDR1 is LGHNA, CDR2 YNFKEQ. As DNA, the CDR3 is TGTGCCAGCAGCCGAGGGACTAGCTCAGATACGCAGTATTTT. Amino acid sequence: CASSRGTSSDTQYF.

The V gene is TRBV28, the J gene TRBJ2-7; TRBD1 is a possible D gene (6 bases). Trimming took off 5 bases at V and 5 bases at J, with 10 bases between the two ends. This CDR3 has 12 amino acids. CDR1 and CDR2 from the germline V gene are MDHEN and SYDVKM. CDR3: CASSPYRDEQYF. The CDR3 DNA is TGTGCCAGCAGTCCCTACAGGGACGAGCAGTACTTC. Full variable domain (remainder filled in from reference TRBV28 and TRBJ2-7): DVKVTQSSRYLVKRTGEKVFLECVQDMDHENMFWYRQDPGLGLRLIYFSYDVKMKEKGDIPEGYSVSREKKERFSLILESASTNQTSMYLCASSPYRDEQYFGPGTRLTVT.

DNA for the CDR3: TGTGCCAGCAGTTTCAGGGGGTCTGCTGGAAACACCATATATTTT. Amino acid sequence: CASSFRGSAGNTIYF. V usage is TRBV2 and J usage is TRBJ1-3, with 7 bases fitting TRBD1. Germline loops: CDR1 SNHLY, CDR2 FYNNEI. J lost 2 bases, V lost 5 bases, and 6 bases had no gene match. The CDR3 is 15 residues long.

This clone was seen more than once but under ten times. V is TRBV14 and J is TRBJ1-1, with D possibly TRBD1 on 5 matching bases. V shed 1 base and J shed 0 bases, with 9 bases lying between them. CDR1 and CDR2 (germline): SGHDN, FVKESK. There are 15 residues in the CDR3. CDR3 nucleotide sequence: TGTGCCAGCAGCCAAGTACCGGACATGAACACTGAAGCTTTCTTT. As protein: CASSQVPDMNTEAFF.

The chain joins TRBV5-6 to TRBJ2-4; maybe TRBD1 (6 bases). The CDR3 has 14 amino acids. Germline V gene data show CDR1 as SGHDT and CDR2 as YYEEEE. Trimming removed 4 bases at V and 5 bases at J, with 13 bases between. The CDR3 coding sequence is TGTGCCAGCAGCGGCAGACAGGTCCAAAACATTCAGTACTTC. Its protein is CASSGRQVQNIQYF.

The chain uses TRBV6-4 and TRBJ1-2; TRBD1 aligns across 8 bases. CDR1 is MRHNA, CDR2 SNTAGT, per germline. This CDR3 spans 14 amino acids. V lost 7 bases, J lost 3 bases, and 7 bases stayed unmatched. CDR3 nucleotide sequence: TGTGCCAGCAAGCCGGGACAGGAGTACTATGGCTACACCTTC. Residues: CASKPGQEYYGYTF.

The genes are TRBV2 and TRBJ1-2; TRBD1 matches at 10 bases. The CDR3 is made up of 15 amino acids. J was trimmed by 7 bases and V by 6 bases; bases with no gene match: 11. Germline values: CDR1 SNHLY, CDR2 FYNNEI. As DNA, the CDR3 is TGTGCCAGCAGGCTCCGGGACAGGGGAGCCAGTGGCTACACCTTC. It encodes CASRLRDRGASGYTF.

The gene calls are TRBV19 and TRBJ2-5, with D perhaps matching TRBD2 (5 bases). CDR1 is LNHDA, CDR2 SQIVND, per germline (reference sequence). V was shortened by 2 bases and J by 0 bases, with 13 bases between the two germline ends. The CDR3 totals 16 residues. The CDR3 sequence is CASSIRGREYQETQYF. The CDR3 DNA is TGTGCCAGTAGTATACGGGGAAGAGAGTACCAAGAGACCCAGTACTTC. Drawing the rest from reference TRBV19 and TRBJ2-5, the complete variable domain is DGGITQSPKYLFRKEGQNVTLSCEQNLNHDAMYWYRQDPGQGLRLIYYSQIVNDFQKGDIAEGYSVSREKKESFPLTVTSAQKNPTAFYLCASSIRGREYQETQYFGPGTRLLVL.

A few counts support this clone. The chain links TRBV5-1 to TRBJ2-2; 8 bases are shared with TRBD2. The CDR3 is 15 residues long. After removal of 1 base from V and 1 base from J, the junction contained 0 bases not matched to a gene. Germline V lookup: CDR1 SGHRS, CDR2 YFSETQ. CDR3 nucleotides: TGCGCCAGCAGCTTGACTAGCGGGAACACCGGGGAGCTGTTTTTT. This translates into CASSLTSGNTGELFF.

This clone was recorded only once. The rearrangement links TRBV13 to TRBJ2-5; 8 bases are shared with TRBD1. In germline, CDR1 is PRHDT, CDR2 FYEKMQ (reference sequence). Trimming took 4 bases from V and 5 from J; bases not matched to a gene: 6. The CDR3 loop spans 14 amino acids. DNA for the CDR3: TGTGCCAGCAGCTCAGGACAGGGTGGGGAGACCCAGTACTTC. Translating gives CASSSGQGGETQYF.

The V gene is TRBV6-6, the J gene TRBJ1-2; 10 nucleotides align to TRBD1. Germline CDR1 is MNHNY and CDR2 is SVGAGI (reference sequence). The CDR3 covers 14 residues. The V segment lost 4 bases and the J segment 7 bases; nucleotides outside the gene matches: 6. The CDR3 sequence: CASSWTGGESGYTF. In nucleotides, the CDR3 is TGTGCCAGCAGTTGGACAGGGGGAGAGAGTGGCTACACCTTC.

This clone was observed once. The chain is built from TRBV7-6 and TRBJ2-5; no clear D gene. Trimming took off 2 bases at V and 2 bases at J, with 6 bases between the two ends. The CDR3 totals 13 residues. The germline CDR1 and CDR2 sequences are SGHVS and FNYEAQ. DNA of the CDR3: TGTGCCAGCAGCTTAAACTTTCAAGAGACCCAGTACTTC. Its protein is CASSLNFQETQYF.

This chain connects TRBV7-8 to TRBJ2-1, with 8 positions matching TRBD1. V was clipped by 1 base and J by 0 bases; unmatched bases: 11. Germline-derived CDR1 and CDR2 are SGHVS and FQNEAQ. The length of the CDR3 is 19 residues. The CDR3 here is CASSLVYRSRGRSYNEQFF. CDR3 coding DNA: TGTGCCAGCAGCTTAGTTTATCGGTCCAGGGGGCGCTCCTACAATGAGCAGTTCTTC.

The chain couples TRBV11-2 to TRBJ1-5, with 8 nucleotides matching TRBD1. The CDR3 runs 15 residues. Germline-derived CDR1 and CDR2 are SGHAT and FQNNGV. V was clipped by 4 bases and J by 2 bases; unmatched bases: 4. CDR3 loop: CASSSSGQGNQPQHF. The CDR3 DNA is TGTGCCAGCAGCTCATCGGGACAGGGCAATCAGCCCCAGCATTTT.

This clone was seen only once. The V gene is TRBV6-6, the J gene TRBJ2-3; possibly TRBD1 for D (5 bases). Germline loops: CDR1 MNHNY, CDR2 SVGAGI (reference sequence). Between the trimmed V and J ends, which lost 8 bases and 4 bases, there was a span of 10 bases. This CDR3 is 12 amino acids long. The CDR3 region is CASHTGADTQYF. In nucleotides, the CDR3 is TGTGCCAGCCATACAGGAGCAGATACGCAGTATTTT.

The CDR3 loop reads CAFASDEQFF. In DNA form, the CDR3 reads TGTGCCTTTGCGAGCGACGAGCAGTTCTTC. The chain links TRBV30 to TRBJ2-1; D not certain. The CDR3 length is 10 residues. Germline CDR1 GTSNPN, CDR2 SVGIG (reference sequence). The germline V and J ends were trimmed by 7 bases and 10 bases, with 11 bases remaining between them.

The J gene is TRBJ2-2, the V gene TRBV9; 9 positions match TRBD2. Germline lookup yields CDR1 SGDLS and CDR2 YYNGEE. V lost 7 bases and J lost 3; bases outside the gene matches: 7. This CDR3 region has 15 residues. The CDR3 coding sequence is TGTGCCAGCGCTTTAGCGGGAGCTTACACCGGGGAGCTGTTTTTT. It is translated as CASALAGAYTGELFF.

V is TRBV27 and J is TRBJ1-1; D might be TRBD1 (5 bases). The CDR3 loop spans 16 amino acids. Germline values: CDR1 MNHEY, CDR2 SMNVEV (reference sequence). The V and J ends lost 3 bases and 3 bases respectively, with 17 bases between them. The CDR3 loop is CASSFRWGVGHTEAFF. CDR3 coding DNA: TGTGCCAGCAGTTTCCGGTGGGGGGTGGGCCACACTGAAGCTTTCTTT.

The chain is built from TRBV6-5 and TRBJ2-7; D possibly corresponds to TRBD1 (6 bases). Germline V gene sequence: CDR1 MNHEY, CDR2 SVGAGI. The V end was cut by 5 bases, the J end by 5 bases, with 7 bases between. The CDR3 consists of 11 residues. CDR3 sequence reads: CASSQGNEQYF. CDR3 sequence (DNA): TGTGCCAGCAGTCAGGGGAACGAGCAGTACTTC.

This clone appeared a single time. V gene TRBV6-5 combines with J gene TRBJ2-1; TRBD2 agrees at 10 bases. J was trimmed by 9 bases and V by 2 bases; bases with no gene match: 7. Per the germline V gene, CDR1 is MNHEY and CDR2 is SVGAGI. The CDR3 runs to 15 residues. As DNA, the CDR3 is TGTGCCAGCAGTTACCAGCGGGAGGGATTAGGTGAGCAGTTCTTC. Its protein product is CASSYQREGLGEQFF.

V is TRBV28 and J is TRBJ1-4; D unresolved. V lost 4 bases and J lost 5, with 11 bases in between. Germline V gives CDR1 MDHEN, CDR2 SYDVKM. This CDR3 comprises 14 residues. The CDR3 spells CASSSPQANEKLFF. The CDR3 nucleotides read TGTGCCAGCAGTTCGCCCCAGGCAAATGAAAAACTGTTTTTT.

The table lists this clone with a few counts. V is TRBV6-4 and J is TRBJ2-1, with TRBD2 as a possible D gene (5 bases). The CDR3 totals 15 residues. Between the trimmed V and J ends, which lost 4 bases and 0 bases, there was a span of 10 bases. CDR1 and CDR2 (germline): MRHNA, SNTAGT. CDR3 nucleotide sequence: TGTGCCAGCAGTGTAGAGGGAAGCTCCTACAATGAGCAGTTCTTC. Amino acid sequence: CASSVEGSSYNEQFF.

The V gene is TRBV7-9, the J gene TRBJ2-7; tentative D call: TRBD2 (6 bases). Germline V lookup: CDR1 SEHNR, CDR2 FQNEAQ (reference sequence). The CDR3 totals 15 residues. Deletions cut 5 bases from V and 6 bases from J, with 20 bases between. The CDR3 DNA reads as TGTGCCAGCAGCCGAGTGGTGGGAGGAGATTCCGAGCAGTACTTC. Its protein is CASSRVVGGDSEQYF.

The rearrangement links TRBV6-5 to TRBJ2-7; D is undetermined. CDR1 and CDR2 (germline): MNHEY, SVGAGI. The CDR3 runs to 14 residues. The ends were cut back, 2 bases at V and 6 bases at J, with 14 bases in the middle. The CDR3 protein is CASSYDAESGEQYF. DNA of the CDR3: TGTGCCAGCAGTTACGATGCCGAATCCGGCGAGCAGTACTTC.

The chain is built from TRBV6-1 and TRBJ1-1, with 10 positions matching TRBD1. This CDR3 has 15 amino acids. Germline V gene lookup returns CDR1 MNHNS and CDR2 SASEGT. J was trimmed by 4 bases and V by 7 bases; bases with no gene match: 9. As DNA, the CDR3 is TGTGCCAGCATCGTTCCCGGGACAGGGGTCACTGAAGCTTTCTTT. It specifies CASIVPGTGVTEAFF.